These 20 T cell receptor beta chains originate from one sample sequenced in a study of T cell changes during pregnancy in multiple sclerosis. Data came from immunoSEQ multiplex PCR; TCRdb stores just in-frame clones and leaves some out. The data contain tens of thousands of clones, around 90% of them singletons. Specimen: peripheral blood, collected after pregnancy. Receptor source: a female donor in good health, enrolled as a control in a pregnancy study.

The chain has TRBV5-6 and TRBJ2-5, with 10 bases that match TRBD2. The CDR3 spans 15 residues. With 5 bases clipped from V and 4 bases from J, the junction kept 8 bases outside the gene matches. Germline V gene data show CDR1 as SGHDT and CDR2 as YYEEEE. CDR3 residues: CASRLAGGVGETQYF. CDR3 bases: TGTGCCAGCAGGTTAGCGGGGGGTGTCGGAGAGACCCAGTACTTC. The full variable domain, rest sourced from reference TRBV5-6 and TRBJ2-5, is DAGVTQSPTHLIKTRGQQVTLRCSPKSGHDTVSWYQQALGQGPQFIFQYYEEEERQRGNFPDRFSGHQFPNYSSELNVNALLLGDSALYLCASRLAGGVGETQYFGPGTRLLVL.

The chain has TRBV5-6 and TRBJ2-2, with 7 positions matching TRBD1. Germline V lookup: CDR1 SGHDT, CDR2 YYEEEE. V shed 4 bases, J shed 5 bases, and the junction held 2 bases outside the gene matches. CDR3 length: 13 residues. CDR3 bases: TGTGCCAGCAGCGCACAGGGGACCGGGGAGCTGTTTTTT. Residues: CASSAQGTGELFF.

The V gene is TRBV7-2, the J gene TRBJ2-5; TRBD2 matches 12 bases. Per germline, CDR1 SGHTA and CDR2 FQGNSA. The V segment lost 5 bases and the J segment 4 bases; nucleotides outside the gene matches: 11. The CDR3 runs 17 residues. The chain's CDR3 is CASSRIRLAGVVETQYF. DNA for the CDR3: TGTGCCAGCAGCCGCATTCGACTAGCGGGAGTGGTAGAGACCCAGTACTTC.

The CDR3 DNA sequence: TGTGCCAGCAGCCAAGGCCAGGGTAGCTCCTACGAGCAGTACTTC. Its protein is CASSQGQGSSYEQYF. The rearrangement uses TRBV4-2 and TRBJ2-7; maybe TRBD1 (5 bases). The germline V and J ends were trimmed by 1 base and 0 bases, with 10 bases remaining between them. The germline V gene encodes CDR1 LGHNA and CDR2 YNFKEQ. The CDR3 runs 15 residues.

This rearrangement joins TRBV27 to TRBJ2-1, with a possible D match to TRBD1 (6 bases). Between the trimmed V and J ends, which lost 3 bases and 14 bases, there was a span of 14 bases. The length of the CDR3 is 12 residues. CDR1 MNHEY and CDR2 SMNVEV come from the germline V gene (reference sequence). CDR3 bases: TGTGCCAGCAGTTTCCCCAGGGGTTGGGAGTTCTTC. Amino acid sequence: CASSFPRGWEFF.

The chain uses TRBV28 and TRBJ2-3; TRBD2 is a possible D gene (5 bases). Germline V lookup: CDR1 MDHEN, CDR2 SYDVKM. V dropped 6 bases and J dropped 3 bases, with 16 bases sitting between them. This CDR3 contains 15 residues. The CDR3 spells CASSILSTRTDTQYF. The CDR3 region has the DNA TGTGCCAGCAGCATCCTCTCTACTAGGACAGATACGCAGTATTTT. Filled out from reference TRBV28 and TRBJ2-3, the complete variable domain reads DVKVTQSSRYLVKRTGEKVFLECVQDMDHENMFWYRQDPGLGLRLIYFSYDVKMKEKGDIPEGYSVSREKKERFSLILESASTNQTSMYLCASSILSTRTDTQYFGPGTRLTVL.

As DNA, the CDR3 is TGCGCCAGCAGCCAAGAATCCCCACGGGATACGCAGTATTTT. This gives the protein CASSQESPRDTQYF. This sequence joins TRBV4-1 and TRBJ2-3, with D uncertain. Trimming stripped 0 bases from V and 6 bases from J, with 10 bases between. The CDR3 has 14 amino acids. CDR1 is MGHRA and CDR2 is YSYEKL in the germline V gene.

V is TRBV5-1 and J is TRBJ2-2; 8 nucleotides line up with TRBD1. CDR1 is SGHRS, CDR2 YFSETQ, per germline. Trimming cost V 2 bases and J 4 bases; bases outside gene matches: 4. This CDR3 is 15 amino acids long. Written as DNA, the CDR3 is TGCGCCAGCAGCTTAGGACAGGGAGGCACCGGGGAGCTGTTTTTT. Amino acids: CASSLGQGGTGELFF.

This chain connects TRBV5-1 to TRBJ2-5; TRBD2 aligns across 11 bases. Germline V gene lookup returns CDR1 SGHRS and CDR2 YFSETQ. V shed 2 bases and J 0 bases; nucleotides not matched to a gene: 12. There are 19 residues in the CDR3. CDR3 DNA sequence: TGCGCCAGCAGCTTTATATTTAGCGGGGGGGGACTAAACCAAGAGACCCAGTACTTC. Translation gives CASSFIFSGGGLNQETQYF.

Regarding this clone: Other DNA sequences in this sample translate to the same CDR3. CDR3 protein: CASRPDSYNEQFF. CDR3 nucleotide sequence: TGTGCCAGCAGGCCCGACAGCTACAATGAGCAGTTCTTC. The V and J genes are TRBV2 and TRBJ2-1; the D gene is possibly TRBD1 (5 bases). The V and J ends lost 6 bases and 3 bases respectively, with 9 bases between them. This CDR3 has 13 amino acids. The germline V gene encodes CDR1 SNHLY and CDR2 FYNNEI.

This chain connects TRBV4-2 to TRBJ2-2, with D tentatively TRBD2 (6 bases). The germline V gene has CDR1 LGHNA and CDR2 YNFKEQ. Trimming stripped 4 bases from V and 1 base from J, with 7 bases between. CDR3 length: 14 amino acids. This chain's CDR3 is CASSRDLNTGELFF. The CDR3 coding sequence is TGTGCCAGCAGCCGGGACTTGAACACCGGGGAGCTGTTTTTT.

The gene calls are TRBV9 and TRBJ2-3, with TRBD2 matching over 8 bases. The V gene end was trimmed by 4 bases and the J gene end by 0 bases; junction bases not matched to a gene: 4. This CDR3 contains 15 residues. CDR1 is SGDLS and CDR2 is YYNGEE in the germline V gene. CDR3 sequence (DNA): TGTGCCAGCAGCTCCACTAGCGGAAGCACAGATACGCAGTATTTT. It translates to CASSSTSGSTDTQYF. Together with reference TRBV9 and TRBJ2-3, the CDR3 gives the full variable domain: DSGVTQTPKHLITATGQRVTLRCSPRSGDLSVYWYQQSLDQGLQFLIQYYNGEERAKGNILERFSAQQFPDLHSELNLSSLELGDSALYFCASSSTSGSTDTQYFGPGTRLTVL.

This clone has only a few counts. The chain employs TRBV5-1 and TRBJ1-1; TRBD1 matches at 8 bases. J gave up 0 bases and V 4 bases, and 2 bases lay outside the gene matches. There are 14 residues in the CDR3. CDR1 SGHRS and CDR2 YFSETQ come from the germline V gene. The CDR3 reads CASSGQGMNTEAFF. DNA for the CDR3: TGCGCCAGCAGCGGACAGGGTATGAACACTGAAGCTTTCTTT.

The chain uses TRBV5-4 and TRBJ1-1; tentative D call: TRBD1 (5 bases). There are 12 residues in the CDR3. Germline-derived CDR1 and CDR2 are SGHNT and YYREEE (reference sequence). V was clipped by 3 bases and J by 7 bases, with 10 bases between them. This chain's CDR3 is CASSSIGDEAFF. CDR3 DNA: TGTGCCAGCAGCTCAATAGGGGATGAAGCTTTCTTT.

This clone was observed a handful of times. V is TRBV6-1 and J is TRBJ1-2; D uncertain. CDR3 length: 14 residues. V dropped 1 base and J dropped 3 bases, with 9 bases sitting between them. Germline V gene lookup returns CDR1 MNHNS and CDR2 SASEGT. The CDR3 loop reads CASSEEVQYYGYTF. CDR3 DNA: TGTGCCAGCAGTGAAGAGGTACAGTACTATGGCTACACCTTC.

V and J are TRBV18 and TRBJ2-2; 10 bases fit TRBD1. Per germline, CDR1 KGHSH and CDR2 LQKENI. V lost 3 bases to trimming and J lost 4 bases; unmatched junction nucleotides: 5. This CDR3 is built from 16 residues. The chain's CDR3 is CASSPAGTGATGELFF. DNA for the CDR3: TGTGCCAGCTCACCGGCCGGGACAGGGGCCACCGGGGAGCTGTTTTTT.

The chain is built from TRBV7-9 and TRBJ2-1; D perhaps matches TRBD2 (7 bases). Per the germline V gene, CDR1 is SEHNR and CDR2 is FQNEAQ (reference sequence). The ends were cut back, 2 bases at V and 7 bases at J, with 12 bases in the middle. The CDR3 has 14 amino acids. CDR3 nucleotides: TGTGCCAGCAGCTTAATTGGGGGGGCGAATGAGCAGTTCTTC. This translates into CASSLIGGANEQFF.

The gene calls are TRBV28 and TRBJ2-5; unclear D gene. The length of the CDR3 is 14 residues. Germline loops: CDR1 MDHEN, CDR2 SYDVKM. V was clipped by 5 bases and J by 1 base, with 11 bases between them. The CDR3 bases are TGTGCCAGCAGTCACGGGTTGGGCCAAGAGACCCAGTACTTC. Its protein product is CASSHGLGQETQYF.

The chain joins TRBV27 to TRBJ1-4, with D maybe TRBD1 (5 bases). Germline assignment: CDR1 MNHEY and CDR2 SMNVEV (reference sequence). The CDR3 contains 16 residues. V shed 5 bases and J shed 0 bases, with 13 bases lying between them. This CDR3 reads CASSPPPGPTNEKLFF. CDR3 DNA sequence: TGTGCCAGCAGTCCCCCTCCAGGGCCAACTAATGAAAAACTGTTTTTT.

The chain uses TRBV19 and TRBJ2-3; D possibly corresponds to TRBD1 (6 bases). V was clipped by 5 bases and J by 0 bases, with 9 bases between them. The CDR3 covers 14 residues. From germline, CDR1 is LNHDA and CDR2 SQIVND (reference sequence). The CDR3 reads CASSWGRSTDTQYF. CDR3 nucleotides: TGTGCCAGTAGTTGGGGGCGAAGCACAGATACGCAGTATTTT.